These 14 T cell receptor beta chains came from one sample sequenced in a study of cytomegalovirus exposure and HLA in healthy donors. A multiplex PCR was run with 60 Vbeta primers and 13 Jbeta primers. Sequencing used immunoSEQ multiplex PCR; TCRdb keeps in-frame clones, though not all of them. Found here are some 150,000 clones, 80% to 85% of them singletons; the top ten hold 1.2%. The sequenced sample consisted of PBMCs. Every receptor here comes from a female donor in good health and CMV-seronegative.

The chain is built from TRBV7-2 and TRBJ2-7, with TRBD2 matching 9 bases. V lost 1 base to trimming and J lost 1 base; unmatched junction nucleotides: 5. Per the germline V gene, CDR1 is SGHTA and CDR2 is FQGNSA. CDR3 length: 16 residues. The CDR3 DNA reads TGTGCCAGCAGCTTAGGCCTCCTAGCGGGGTCCTACGAGCAGTACTTC. Translating it yields CASSLGLLAGSYEQYF.

This clone was found a few times. This chain joins TRBV11-2 and TRBJ2-3; TRBD2 matches 10 bases. There are 13 residues in the CDR3. CDR1 and CDR2 (germline): SGHAT, FQNNGV. The junction had 10 bases not matched to a gene; V was cut back by 5 bases and J by 14 bases. CDR3 in DNA: TGTGCCAGCAGCCCTGGTGGGGGACTAGCGTTGTATTTT. Its protein is CASSPGGGLALYF.

This rearrangement joins TRBV6-5 to TRBJ1-2, with D possibly TRBD1 on 5 matching bases. The CDR3 is 16 residues long. Per the germline V gene, CDR1 is MNHEY and CDR2 is SVGAGI. V lost 0 bases and J lost 0, with 11 bases in between. CDR3 residues: CASSYSGGEANYGYTF. CDR3 nucleotide sequence: TGTGCCAGCAGTTACTCGGGGGGGGAGGCTAACTATGGCTACACCTTC.

The table lists this clone with a few counts. The rearrangement joins TRBV2 to TRBJ1-5; 7 bases match TRBD1. The trim removed 9 bases at V and 6 bases at J, leaving 8 bases unmatched. Germline CDR1 and CDR2: SNHLY and FYNNEI. CDR3 size: 13 residues. This CDR3 is CARQQGKGQPQHF. The CDR3 DNA follows: TGTGCCAGACAACAGGGGAAGGGTCAGCCCCAGCATTTT. The complete variable domain, with remaining parts taken from reference TRBV2 and TRBJ1-5, reads EPEVTQTPSHQVTQMGQEVILRCVPISNHLYFYWYRQILGQKVEFLVSFYNNEISEKSEIFDDQFSVERPDGSNFTLKIRSTKLEDSAMYFCARQQGKGQPQHFGDGTRLSIL.

The rearrangement uses TRBV6-5 and TRBJ1-5, with D perhaps matching TRBD1 (5 bases). Looked up from germline, CDR1 is MNHEY and CDR2 is SVGAGI. This CDR3 is 15 amino acids long. The germline V and J ends were trimmed by 2 bases and 2 bases, with 10 bases remaining between them. The CDR3 DNA is TGTGCCAGCAGTTACAAGCAGGGCGGCAATCAGCCCCAGCATTTT. It specifies CASSYKQGGNQPQHF.

The V call is TRBV28, the J call TRBJ2-7, with D perhaps TRBD1 (8 bases). Per germline, CDR1 MDHEN and CDR2 SYDVKM. The CDR3 has 12 amino acids. V shed 6 bases and J shed 8 bases, with 14 bases lying between them. Here the CDR3 DNA reads TGTGCCAGCAGAACAGGGGGGGATCAGCAGTACTTC. Its translation: CASRTGGDQQYF.

This clone was counted between two and nine times. The rearrangement joins TRBV6-1 to TRBJ1-1; D gene uncertain. The germline CDR1 and CDR2 sequences are MNHNS and SASEGT. Between the trimmed V and J ends, which lost 7 bases and 6 bases, there was a span of 18 bases. CDR3 length equals 14 residues. The CDR3 here is CASKIAPLQPEAFF. CDR3 nucleotide sequence: TGTGCCAGCAAAATTGCCCCCCTACAGCCTGAAGCTTTCTTT.

The CDR3 nucleotides are TGTGCCAGCAGCCGCGGGAACACTGAAGCTTTCTTT. Translation gives CASSRGNTEAFF. The gene calls are TRBV27 and TRBJ1-1; D is unclear. CDR3 size: 12 residues. The V gene lost 6 bases and the J gene lost 1 base, with 6 bases spanning the gap. The V gene's germline CDR1 is MNHEY and CDR2 SMNVEV (reference sequence).

This chain connects TRBV5-4 to TRBJ1-1; D is ambiguous. Germline CDR1 and CDR2: SGHNT and YYREEE (reference sequence). The CDR3 totals 15 residues. The V end was cut by 9 bases, the J end by 1 base, with 19 bases between. CDR3 coding DNA: TGTGCCACCCAGCTTGGAGGAAGGCAGAACACTGAAGCTTTCTTT. Residues: CATQLGGRQNTEAFF.

The chain uses TRBV14 and TRBJ1-6; the D gene is possibly TRBD1 (5 bases). Trimming shortened V by 3 bases and J by 4 bases, and 7 bases separated the two germline ends. This CDR3 has 14 residues. Germline values: CDR1 SGHDN, CDR2 FVKESK. DNA for the CDR3: TGTGCCAGCAGCCAGGGGCAATATAATTCACCCCTCCACTTT. It specifies CASSQGQYNSPLHF.

The chain uses TRBV6-5 and TRBJ1-5, with a weak D call TRBD1 (5 bases). Per germline, CDR1 MNHEY and CDR2 SVGAGI. Between the trimmed V and J ends, which lost 0 bases and 6 bases, there was a span of 12 bases. The CDR3 covers 15 residues. The chain's CDR3 is CASSYSRTQVQPQHF. As DNA, the CDR3 is TGTGCCAGCAGTTACTCGAGAACACAGGTTCAGCCCCAGCATTTT.

V usage is TRBV11-3 and J usage is TRBJ2-1; perhaps TRBD2 as D (5 bases). The CDR3 runs to 17 residues. V was trimmed by 5 bases and J by 3 bases, leaving 20 bases between them. Germline lookup yields CDR1 SGHNT and CDR2 YENEEA. The CDR3 coding sequence is TGTGCCAGCAGCACCGGACGGCTAGCCGACAACTACAATGAGCAGTTCTTC. Protein product: CASSTGRLADNYNEQFF.

J is TRBJ2-7 and V is TRBV19; TRBD1 is a possible D gene (5 bases). Germline V gene data show CDR1 as LNHDA and CDR2 as SQIVND (reference sequence). The CDR3 sequence is 14 residues long. With 3 bases removed from V and 2 bases from J, the gap between germline ends came to 11 bases. DNA of the CDR3: TGTGCCAGTAGTATGGAGCAGGGTCCCTACGAGCAGTACTTC. Translating it yields CASSMEQGPYEQYF.

The sample holds a few counts of this clone. V is TRBV6-1 and J is TRBJ1-2; the D gene is possibly TRBD1 (6 bases). Germline assignment: CDR1 MNHNS and CDR2 SASEGT. Trimming removed 4 bases at V and 1 base at J, with 13 bases between. This CDR3 has 15 residues. The CDR3 is CASSVRRGGNYGYTF. The CDR3, as DNA: TGTGCCAGCAGTGTCCGCAGGGGCGGTAACTATGGCTACACCTTC.